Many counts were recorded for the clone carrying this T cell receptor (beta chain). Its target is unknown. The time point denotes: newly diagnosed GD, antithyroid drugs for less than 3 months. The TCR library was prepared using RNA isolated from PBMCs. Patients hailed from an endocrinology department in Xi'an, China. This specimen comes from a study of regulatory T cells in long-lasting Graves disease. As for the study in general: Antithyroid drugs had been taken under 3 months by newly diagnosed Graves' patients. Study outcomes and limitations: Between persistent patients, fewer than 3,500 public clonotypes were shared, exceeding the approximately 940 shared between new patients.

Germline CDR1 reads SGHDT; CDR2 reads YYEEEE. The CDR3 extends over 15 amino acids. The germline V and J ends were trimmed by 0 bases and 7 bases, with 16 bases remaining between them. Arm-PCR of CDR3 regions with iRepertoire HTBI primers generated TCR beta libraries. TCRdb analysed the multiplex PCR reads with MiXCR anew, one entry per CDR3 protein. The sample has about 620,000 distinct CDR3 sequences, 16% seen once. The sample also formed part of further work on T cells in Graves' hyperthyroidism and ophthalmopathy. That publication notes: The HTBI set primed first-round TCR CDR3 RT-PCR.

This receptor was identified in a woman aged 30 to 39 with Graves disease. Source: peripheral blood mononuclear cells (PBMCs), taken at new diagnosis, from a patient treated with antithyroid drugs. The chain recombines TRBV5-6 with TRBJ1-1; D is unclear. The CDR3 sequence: CASSLEFGWEVEAFF. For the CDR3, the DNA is TGTGCCAGCAGCTTGGAATTCGGTTGGGAGGTTGAAGCTTTCTTT.